In its sample, the clone carrying this T cell receptor beta chain was seen a few times. Its antigen is unidentified. Trimming took 5 bases from V and 1 from J, leaving 8 bases between them. The CDR3 covers 13 residues. Germline CDR1 and CDR2: SGHTA and FQGNSA. With 60 Vbeta and 13 Jbeta primers, the PCR was carried out. Sequencing used immunoSEQ multiplex PCR; TCRdb keeps in-frame clones, though not all of them. The sample records roughly 100,000 clones, over 9% being singletons. The data originate from a study of cytomegalovirus exposure and HLA in healthy donors. Study conclusions and caveats: Cytomegalovirus-associated TCR beta chains were listed, numbering around 150. Diagnosis of cytomegalovirus status made by the classifier reportedly showed high specificity and sensitivity. TCR beta V segments were, for the most part, productive about 87% or about 30% of the time in an earlier analysis. A later analysis reportedly identified an Asian-associated ancestry cluster as carrying fewer N-insertions than the approximately 710-donor mean.

The sample taken for sequencing was PBMCs. The sequence came from a man aged 35-49 years in good health and CMV-seropositive. This chain links TRBV7-2 with TRBJ1-1, with D perhaps TRBD1 (5 bases). The chain's CDR3 is CASSRQPNTEAFF. CDR3 bases: TGTGCCAGCAGCCGACAGCCGAACACTGAAGCTTTCTTT. Based on the CDR3 plus reference TRBV7-2 and TRBJ1-1, the full variable domain is GAGVSQSPSNKVTEKGKDVELRCDPISGHTALYWYRQSLGQGLEFLIYFQGNSAPDKSGLPSDRFSAERTGGSVSTLTIQRTQQEDSAVYLCASSRQPNTEAFFGQGTRLTVV.